The sequence of this TCR beta chain was determined in a study of T cells in Graves' hyperthyroidism and ophthalmopathy. At the level of the study: Blood from the periphery was taken at initial diagnosis, before any treatment.

The CDR3 regions of TCR beta were amplified from RNA transcripts. Using the HTBI primer set, a first-round RT-PCR was run on the TCR CDR3. TCRdb reanalysed the multiplex PCR reads using MiXCR and keeps one entry per CDR3 protein. The sample consists of more than 500,000 distinct CDR3 sequences, about 16% of them appearing once. Germline V gene sequence: CDR1 DFQATT, CDR2 SNEGSKA (reference sequence). V was clipped by 4 bases and J by 0 bases, with 11 bases between them. This CDR3 contains 14 residues. Fresh 10 ml peripheral blood yielded PBMCs. Study observations and caveats: Among clonotypes expanded in thyroid above 0.001, most were also found in blood. Ophthalmopathy prediction by the model preceded onset by a median approximately 6.9 months.

This clonotype has a count of ten or more. Its cognate antigen is unknown. The rearrangement joins TRBV20-1 to TRBJ2-3; D is uncertain. The sequence derives from a woman aged 30 to 39 with Graves' ophthalmopathy. What was sequenced was blood. The CDR3 loop is CSAMTRSSTDTQYF. CDR3 bases: TGCAGTGCTATGACGAGGTCTAGCACAGATACGCAGTATTTT.